One sample yielded the 13 T cell receptor beta chains listed below, sequenced in a study of shared clonotypes between healthy human individuals. Assay: immunoSEQ multiplex PCR; the TCRdb copy retains only in-frame clones and omits some. Counted here are a few million clones, over 85% occurring once; the ten biggest clones make up 0.35% to 0.45%. The sample taken for sequencing was naive CD4+ T cells from PBMCs. Subset of the sample: CD45RA+ positively selected. The receptor set was obtained from a man younger than 30 in good health. Some clones in this sample may be carry-over from other donors' samples.

The chain links TRBV28 to TRBJ2-7; D is unresolved. The CDR3 runs to 16 residues. The germline V gene has CDR1 MDHEN and CDR2 SYDVKM. With 8 bases removed from V and 6 bases from J, the gap between germline ends came to 26 bases. The CDR3 DNA follows: TGTGCCAGCCAAGATTCTGATCAGTACTGGCTCGGCGAGCAGTACTTC. It specifies CASQDSDQYWLGEQYF.

The rearrangement joins TRBV4-2 to TRBJ2-5; the match to TRBD2 covers 13 bases. The ends lost 1 base at V and 2 bases at J; junction bases unmatched: 7. From germline, CDR1 is LGHNA and CDR2 YNFKEQ. The CDR3 consists of 18 residues. The CDR3, as DNA: TGTGCCAGCAGCCAAGGGACTAGCGGGAGAAGCAGGCAAGAGACCCAGTACTTC. Encoded protein: CASSQGTSGRSRQETQYF.

The chain has TRBV6-1 and TRBJ2-2, with D unclear. Germline loops: CDR1 MNHNS, CDR2 SASEGT. The CDR3 runs 13 residues. V gave up 1 base and J gave up 5 bases, with 5 bases separating them. The CDR3 sequence is CASSEVRTGELFF. CDR3 DNA sequence: TGTGCCAGCAGTGAAGTTAGAACCGGGGAGCTGTTTTTT.

The CDR3 region is CASSSGRQIAFYTF. The CDR3 DNA sequence: TGTGCCAGCAGCTCCGGCCGACAGATAGCATTCTACACCTTC. The V and J genes are TRBV7-2 and TRBJ1-2; TRBD1 is a possible D gene (5 bases). Trimming removed 4 bases from V and 10 bases from J, with 19 bases in between. Germline V gene lookup returns CDR1 SGHTA and CDR2 FQGNSA. CDR3 length: 14 residues.

The chain combines TRBV5-6 with TRBJ2-4; TRBD2 matches at 7 bases. CDR1 and CDR2 (germline): SGHDT, YYEEEE. Trimming took 4 bases from V and 0 from J; bases not matched to a gene: 10. There are 17 residues in the CDR3. CDR3 DNA sequence: TGTGCCAGCAGCGTCCTAGCGGAAGATTTAGCCAAAAACATTCAGTACTTC. Its translation: CASSVLAEDLAKNIQYF.

This chain connects TRBV5-1 to TRBJ2-1; perhaps TRBD2 as D (6 bases). Trimming took off 4 bases at V and 0 bases at J, with 11 bases between the two ends. The CDR3 consists of 15 residues. Germline V gives CDR1 SGHRS, CDR2 YFSETQ. DNA for the CDR3: TGCGCCAGCAGCCCGGGACTGAACTCCTACAATGAGCAGTTCTTC. Translation gives CASSPGLNSYNEQFF.

This chain uses TRBV28 with TRBJ2-3; 9 bases fit TRBD2. The CDR3 totals 15 residues. J gave up 4 bases and V 6 bases, and 8 bases lay outside the gene matches. CDR1 is MDHEN and CDR2 is SYDVKM in the germline V gene. The DNA for the CDR3 is TGTGCCAGCAGGCCTAGCGGGACTTTAGCAGATACGCAGTATTTT. It specifies CASRPSGTLADTQYF.

As regards this clone: Other DNA variants within this sample encode the same CDR3. The chain joins TRBV5-1 to TRBJ2-1, with 11 bases fitting TRBD2. J lost 8 bases, V lost 4 bases, and 8 bases had no gene match. The CDR3 has 15 amino acids. Germline V CDR1 and CDR2: SGHRS, YFSETQ. For the CDR3, the DNA is TGCGCCAGCAGCCCTTTAGCGGGAGGGCCCTATGAGCAGTTCTTC. Its translation is CASSPLAGGPYEQFF.

This sequence joins TRBV7-8 and TRBJ2-3; a weak D match, TRBD1 (8 bases). The CDR3 is 15 amino acids. Germline V gene lookup returns CDR1 SGHVS and CDR2 FQNEAQ. V lost 3 bases and J 5 bases, leaving 15 bases between the germline ends. DNA of the CDR3: TGTGCCAGCAGCTTCACAGGGGGAGGGATAGATACGCAGTATTTT. Its translation is CASSFTGGGIDTQYF.

The genes are TRBV9 and TRBJ2-1, with 9 bases fitting TRBD1. The germline V gene has CDR1 SGDLS and CDR2 YYNGEE. The J segment lost 7 bases and the V segment lost 0 bases, leaving 8 bases of the junction unmatched. The CDR3 runs to 16 residues. The CDR3 nucleotides read TGTGCCAGCAGCGTAGCGACAGGGGGGTTTCCGAATGAGCAGTTCTTC. It codes for CASSVATGGFPNEQFF. Using reference TRBV9 and TRBJ2-1 for the parts outside the CDR3, the full variable domain is DSGVTQTPKHLITATGQRVTLRCSPRSGDLSVYWYQQSLDQGLQFLIQYYNGEERAKGNILERFSAQQFPDLHSELNLSSLELGDSALYFCASSVATGGFPNEQFFGPGTRLTVL.

The table lists this clone with a few counts. The J gene is TRBJ1-1, the V gene TRBV11-3; 7 nucleotides align to TRBD1. CDR1 and CDR2 from the germline V gene are SGHNT and YENEEA. J gave up 1 base and V 8 bases, and 4 bases lay outside the gene matches. The CDR3 totals 13 residues. This CDR3 reads CASQGQTNTEAFF. CDR3 DNA: TGTGCCAGCCAGGGACAGACGAACACTGAAGCTTTCTTT.

The chain uses TRBV4-1 and TRBJ2-7; 8 bases map to TRBD1. Germline V gene data show CDR1 as MGHRA and CDR2 as YSYEKL. The CDR3 covers 16 residues. The V gene end was trimmed by 4 bases and the J gene end by 3 bases; junction bases not matched to a gene: 11. CDR3 residues: CASSPFEGQGNYEQYF. The CDR3 DNA reads as TGCGCCAGCAGCCCCTTTGAAGGACAGGGAAACTACGAGCAGTACTTC.

The chain is built from TRBV7-6 and TRBJ2-2; perhaps TRBD2 as D (6 bases). CDR1 SGHVS and CDR2 FNYEAQ come from the germline V gene. V was trimmed by 4 bases and J by 2 bases, leaving 17 bases between them. This CDR3 has 17 amino acids. As DNA, the CDR3 is TGTGCCAGCAGCTATGGGAGGTTGGGTCCCAACACCGGGGAGCTGTTTTTT. This sequence encodes CASSYGRLGPNTGELFF.